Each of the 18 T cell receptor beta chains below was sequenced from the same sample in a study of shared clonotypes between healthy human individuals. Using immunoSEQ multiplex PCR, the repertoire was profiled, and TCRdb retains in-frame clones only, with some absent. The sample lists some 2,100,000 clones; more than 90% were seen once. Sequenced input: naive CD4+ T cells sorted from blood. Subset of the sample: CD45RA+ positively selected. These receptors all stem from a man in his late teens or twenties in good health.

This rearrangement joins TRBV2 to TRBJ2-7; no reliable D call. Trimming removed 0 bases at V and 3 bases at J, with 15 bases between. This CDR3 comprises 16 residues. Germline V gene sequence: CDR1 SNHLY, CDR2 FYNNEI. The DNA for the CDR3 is TGTGCCAGCAGTGAAGCGCTCGTCATTCAACACTACGAGCAGTACTTC. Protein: CASSEALVIQHYEQYF.

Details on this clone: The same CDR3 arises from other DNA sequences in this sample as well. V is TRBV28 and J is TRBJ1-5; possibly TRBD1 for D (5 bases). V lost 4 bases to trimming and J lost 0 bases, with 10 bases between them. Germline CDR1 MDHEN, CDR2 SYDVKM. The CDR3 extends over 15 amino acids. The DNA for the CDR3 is TGTGCCAGCAGTTCCGACAGATATAGCAATCAGCCCCAGCATTTT. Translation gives CASSSDRYSNQPQHF.

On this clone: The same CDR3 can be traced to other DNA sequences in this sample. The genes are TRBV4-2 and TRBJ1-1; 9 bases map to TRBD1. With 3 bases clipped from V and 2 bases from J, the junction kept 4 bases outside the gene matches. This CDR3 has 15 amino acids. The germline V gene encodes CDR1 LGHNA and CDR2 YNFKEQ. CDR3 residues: CASSQEGQGNTEAFF. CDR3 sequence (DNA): TGTGCCAGCAGCCAGGAGGGACAGGGAAACACTGAAGCTTTCTTT.

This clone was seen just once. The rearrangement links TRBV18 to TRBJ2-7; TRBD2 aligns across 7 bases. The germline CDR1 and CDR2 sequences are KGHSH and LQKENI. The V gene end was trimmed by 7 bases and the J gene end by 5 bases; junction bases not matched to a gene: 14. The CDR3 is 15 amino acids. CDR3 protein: CASFDPGEGSHEQYF. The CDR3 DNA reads TGTGCCAGCTTTGATCCTGGGGAGGGTTCCCACGAGCAGTACTTC. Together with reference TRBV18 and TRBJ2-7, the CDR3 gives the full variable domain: NAGVMQNPRHLVRRRGQEARLRCSPMKGHSHVYWYRQLPEEGLKFMVYLQKENIIDESGMPKERFSAEFPKEGPSILRIQQVVRGDSAAYFCASFDPGEGSHEQYFGPGTRLTVT.

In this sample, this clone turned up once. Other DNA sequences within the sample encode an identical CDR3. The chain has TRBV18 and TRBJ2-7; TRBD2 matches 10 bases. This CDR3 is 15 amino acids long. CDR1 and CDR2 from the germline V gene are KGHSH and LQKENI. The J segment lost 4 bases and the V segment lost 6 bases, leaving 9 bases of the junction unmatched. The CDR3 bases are TGTGCCAGCTCCCCCCCGGGACTAGCGCCGTACGAGCAGTACTTC. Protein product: CASSPPGLAPYEQYF.

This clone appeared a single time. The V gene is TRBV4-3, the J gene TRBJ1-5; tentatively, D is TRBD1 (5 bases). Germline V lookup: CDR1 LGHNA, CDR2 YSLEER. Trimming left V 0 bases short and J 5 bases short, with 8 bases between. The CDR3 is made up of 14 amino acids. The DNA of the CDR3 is TGCGCCAGCAGCCAAGAACCAGGGCATCAGCCCCAGCATTTT. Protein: CASSQEPGHQPQHF.

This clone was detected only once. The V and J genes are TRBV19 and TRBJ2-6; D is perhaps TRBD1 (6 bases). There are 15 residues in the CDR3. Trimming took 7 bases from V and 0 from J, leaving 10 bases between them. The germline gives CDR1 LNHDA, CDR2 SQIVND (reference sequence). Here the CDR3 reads CASTTGNSGANVLTF. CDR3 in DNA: TGTGCCAGTACTACAGGGAACTCTGGGGCCAACGTCCTGACTTTC.

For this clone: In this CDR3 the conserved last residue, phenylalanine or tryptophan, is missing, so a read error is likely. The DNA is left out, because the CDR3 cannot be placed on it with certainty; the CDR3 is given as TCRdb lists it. The CDR3: CASLRAGT. The rearrangement links TRBV6-6 to TRBJ2-7. The CDR3 has 8 residues if both end residues are counted. Germline V gene lookup returns CDR1 MNHNY and CDR2 SVGAGI (reference sequence).

The CDR3 sequence: CATKTGGGLDEQYF. CDR3 nucleotide sequence: TGTGCCACCAAAACAGGGGGCGGATTGGACGAGCAGTACTTC. This chain uses TRBV10-3 with TRBJ2-7, with 9 bases that match TRBD1. Germline V lookup: CDR1 ENHRY, CDR2 SYGVKD. This CDR3 spans 14 amino acids. Germline trimming cut 10 bases from V and 5 bases from J; bases unmatched to any gene: 12.

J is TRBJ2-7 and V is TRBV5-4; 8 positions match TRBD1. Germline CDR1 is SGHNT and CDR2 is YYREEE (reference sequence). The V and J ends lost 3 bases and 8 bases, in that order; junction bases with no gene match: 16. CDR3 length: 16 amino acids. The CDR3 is CASSSPRGQVPSQQYF. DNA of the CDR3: TGTGCCAGCAGCTCCCCCCGGGGACAGGTACCTTCCCAGCAGTACTTC.

As DNA, the CDR3 is TGTGCCAGCTTATTTGCCCACGTGAACACCGGGGAGCTGTTTTTT. It encodes CASLFAHVNTGELFF. The rearrangement uses TRBV6-6 and TRBJ2-2; D is ambiguous. The V gene lost 8 bases and the J gene lost 1 base, with 14 bases spanning the gap. This CDR3 has 15 amino acids. Germline V lookup: CDR1 MNHNY, CDR2 SVGAGI (reference sequence).

The CDR3 DNA reads TGTGCCAAGAGCCTCGGAACAGATACGCAGTATTTT. It codes for CAKSLGTDTQYF. The chain uses TRBV2 and TRBJ2-3; D unresolved. Germline assignment: CDR1 SNHLY and CDR2 FYNNEI. The CDR3 spans 12 residues. The V end lost 10 bases, the J end lost 3 bases, and 11 bases lay between the germline ends.

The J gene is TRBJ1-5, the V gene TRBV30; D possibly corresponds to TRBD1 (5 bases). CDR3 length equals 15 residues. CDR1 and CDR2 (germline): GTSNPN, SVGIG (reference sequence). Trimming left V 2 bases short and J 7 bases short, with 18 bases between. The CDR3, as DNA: TGTGCCTGGAGTAAAACGGGGGTTCGGGAGCAGCCCCAGCATTTT. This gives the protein CAWSKTGVREQPQHF.

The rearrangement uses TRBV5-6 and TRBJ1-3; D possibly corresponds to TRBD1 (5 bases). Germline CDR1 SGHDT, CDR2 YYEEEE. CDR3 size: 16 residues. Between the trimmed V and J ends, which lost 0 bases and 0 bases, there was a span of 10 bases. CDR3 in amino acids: CASSLVAGSSGNTIYF. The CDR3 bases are TGTGCCAGCAGCTTGGTCGCAGGGAGCTCTGGAAACACCATATATTTT.

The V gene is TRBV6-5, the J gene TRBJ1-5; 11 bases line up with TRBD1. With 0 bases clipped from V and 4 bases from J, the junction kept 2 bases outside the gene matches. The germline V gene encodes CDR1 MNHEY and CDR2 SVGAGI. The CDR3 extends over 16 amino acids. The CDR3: CASSYSGTGGNQPQHF. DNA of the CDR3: TGTGCCAGCAGTTACTCGGGGACAGGGGGGAATCAGCCCCAGCATTTT.

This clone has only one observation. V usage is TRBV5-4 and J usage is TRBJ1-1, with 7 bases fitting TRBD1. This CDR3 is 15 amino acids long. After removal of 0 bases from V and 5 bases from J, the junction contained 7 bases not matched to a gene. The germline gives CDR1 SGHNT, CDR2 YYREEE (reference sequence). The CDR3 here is CASSLGKGAGTEAFF. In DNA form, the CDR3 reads TGTGCCAGCAGCTTGGGTAAGGGGGCGGGAACTGAAGCTTTCTTT. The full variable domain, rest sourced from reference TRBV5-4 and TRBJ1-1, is ETGVTQSPTHLIKTRGQQVTLRCSSQSGHNTVSWYQQALGQGPQFIFQYYREEENGRGNFPPRFSGLQFPNYSSELNVNALELDDSALYLCASSLGKGAGTEAFFGQGTRLTVV.

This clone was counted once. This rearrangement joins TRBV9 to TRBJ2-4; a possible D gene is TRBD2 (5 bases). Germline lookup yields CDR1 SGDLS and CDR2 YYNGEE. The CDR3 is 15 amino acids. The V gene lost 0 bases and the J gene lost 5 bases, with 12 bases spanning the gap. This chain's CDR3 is CASSVATGWQNIQYF. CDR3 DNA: TGTGCCAGCAGCGTAGCTACGGGGTGGCAAAACATTCAGTACTTC.

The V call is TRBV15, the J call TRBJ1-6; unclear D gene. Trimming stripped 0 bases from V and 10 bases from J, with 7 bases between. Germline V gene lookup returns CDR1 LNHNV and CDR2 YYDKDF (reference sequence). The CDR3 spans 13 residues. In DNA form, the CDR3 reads TGTGCCACCAGCAGAGATGACGGCTCACCCCTCCACTTT. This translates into CATSRDDGSPLHF.